These T cell receptor beta chains were read from a single sample in a study of human T cells and chemical hapten exposure. TCRdb redid the calling of the RACE reads with MiXCR, one entry per CDR3 protein. The sample lists 95,000 to 150,000 distinct CDR3 sequences, roughly 14% occurring once. The starting material was whole blood, obtained in connection with sensitization to the hapten diphenylcyclopropenone (DPC). Every receptor here comes from a woman aged 18-29 years with alopecia areata. Some clones in this sample may be carry-over from other donors' samples. CDR3s include the opening cysteine and the closing phenylalanine or tryptophan. The D gene is left open where the match is weak. Clone size appears in some rows only: once, few, many, or a class for an expanded clone.

J gene	D gene	V gene	clone size	CDR3 length	CDR3 DNA	CDR3 protein
TRBJ2-2	.	TRBV4-3	few	16	TGCGCCAGCAGCCAAGATAGGACACCGAACACCGGGGAGCTGTTTTTT	CASSQDRTPNTGELFF
TRBJ1-2	TRBD1	TRBV29-1	.	13	TGCAGCGTTGGGGACAGGGCCGGCTATGGCTACACCTTC	CSVGDRAGYGYTF
TRBJ1-3	TRBD1	TRBV9	.	15	TGTGCCAGCAGCGGAAAACAGGGGAATGGAAACACCATATATTTT	CASSGKQGNGNTIYF
TRBJ2-7	TRBD1	TRBV29-1	.	14	TGCAGCGTGCTACCCGGGACAGGGACCTACGAGCAGTACTTC	CSVLPGTGTYEQYF
TRBJ2-5	TRBD1	TRBV12-3/TRBV12-4	many	14	TGTGCCAGCAGTTCCACAGGGGGGAGAGAGACCCAGTACTTC	CASSSTGGRETQYF
TRBJ1-3	.	TRBV5-6	.	16	TGTGCCAGCAGCTTGCTTCTCGGAAGCGCTGGAAACACCATATATTTT	CASSLLLGSAGNTIYF
TRBJ1-6	TRBD1	TRBV12-3/TRBV12-4	.	16	TGTGCCAGCAGTTTCGTTAGCGGGACAGGGGATTCACCCCTCCACTTT	CASSFVSGTGDSPLHF
TRBJ2-1	.	TRBV27	.	14	TGTGCCAGCAGTTTCTCCAGGGGCTACAATGAGCAGTTCTTC	CASSFSRGYNEQFF
TRBJ1-1	.	TRBV6-2/TRBV6-3	many	17	TGTGCCAGCAGCCCCGGGATGCTCCGGGACAAGAACACTGAAGCTTTCTTT	CASSPGMLRDKNTEAFF
TRBJ2-4	.	TRBV12-3/TRBV12-4	.	15	TGTGCCAGCAGTCGTCGGCCCCGGACCAAAAACATTCAGTACTTC	CASSRRPRTKNIQYF
TRBJ1-6	.	TRBV9	few	12	TGTGCCAGCAGCGACGGTAATTCACCCCTCCACTTT	CASSDGNSPLHF
TRBJ1-3	.	TRBV12-3/TRBV12-4	few	13	TGTGCCAGCAGACAGGTCTCTGGAAACACCATATATTTT	CASRQVSGNTIYF
TRBJ1-5	.	TRBV24-1	.	19	TGTGCCACCAGTGATTATAACGGACAGAGCCTAAATAGCAATCAGCCCCAGCATTTT	CATSDYNGQSLNSNQPQHF
TRBJ2-2	.	TRBV9	few	15	TGTGCCAGCAGCGTAAATGGACAGAGCACCGGGGAGCTGTTTTTT	CASSVNGQSTGELFF
TRBJ2-5	.	TRBV7-2	many	15	TGTGCCAGCAGCCCTATGGGGGGGCATAGCGAGACCCAGTACTTC	CASSPMGGHSETQYF
TRBJ2-3	TRBD2	TRBV9	few	17	TGTGCCAGCAGCGTAAGTGGGGCTAGCGGGACCCTCAATACGCAGTATTTT	CASSVSGASGTLNTQYF
TRBJ2-4	.	TRBV20-1	.	14	TGCAGTGCTAGAGATGGGGTAGCCAAAAACATTCAGTACTTC	CSARDGVAKNIQYF
TRBJ2-1	TRBD2	TRBV20-1	.	16	TGCAGTGCTCCTAGACTAGCGGGGGGCATTTACAATGAGCAGTTCTTC	CSAPRLAGGIYNEQFF
TRBJ1-1	.	TRBV7-9	.	13	TGTGCCAGCAACCCGGAAGGTAGGACTGAAGCTTTCTTT	CASNPEGRTEAFF
TRBJ2-7	TRBD2	TRBV20-1	few	14	TGCAGTGCCCCCCCCGCGGGGGGCTCCTACGAGCAGTACTTC	CSAPPAGGSYEQYF
TRBJ1-1	.	TRBV7-2	.	15	TGTGCCAGCAGCAGCTCAGGGGAGACGAACACTGAAGCTTTCTTT	CASSSSGETNTEAFF
TRBJ2-5	TRBD2	TRBV7-2	many	15	TGTGCCAGCAGCTTATTTGGCGGGGGGGTGGAGACCCAGTACTTC	CASSLFGGGVETQYF
TRBJ1-6	.	TRBV25-1	.	13	TGTGCCAGCAGTGAAGACTGGAATTCACCCCTCCACTTT	CASSEDWNSPLHF
TRBJ2-7	.	TRBV7-2	.	17	TGTGCCAGCAGCACCACACCGAGCAGGGCCTCCGCCTACGAGCAGTACTTC	CASSTTPSRASAYEQYF
TRBJ1-5	.	TRBV19	.	14	TGTGCCAGTAGTAAAGGGTATAGCAATCAGCCCCAGCATTTT	CASSKGYSNQPQHF
TRBJ2-3	TRBD2	TRBV20-1	many	16	TGCAGCACCCCCCGCCAGCGGGGGGGCCCCGCTGATACGCAGTATTTT	CSTPRQRGGPADTQYF
TRBJ2-5	TRBD2	TRBV7-6	.	17	TGTGCCAGCAGCTTACAACTAGGACTAGCGCACAAAGAGACCCAGTACTTC	CASSLQLGLAHKETQYF
TRBJ1-1	.	TRBV5-1	.	15	TGCGCCAGCAGCGTAGGGATCGCCCTGAACACTGAAGCTTTCTTT	CASSVGIALNTEAFF
TRBJ2-3	.	TRBV4-3	.	17	TGCGCCAGCAGCCAAAGCCCTGCATGGACTAGCACAGATACGCAGTATTTT	CASSQSPAWTSTDTQYF
TRBJ2-7	TRBD1	TRBV29-1	.	14	TGCAGCGTTTCCGGGACAGGGAGTGCCTACGAGCAGTACTTC	CSVSGTGSAYEQYF
TRBJ2-3	TRBD2	TRBV13	few	17	TGTGCCAGCAGCGCTCATACTAGCGGGGATTTCACAGATACGCAGTATTTT	CASSAHTSGDFTDTQYF
TRBJ2-1	.	TRBV5-5	few	15	TGTGCCAGCAGGGCCCCGGGACTTCTCAACAATGAGCAGTTCTTC	CASRAPGLLNNEQFF
TRBJ1-1	.	TRBV27	many	18	TGTGCCAGCAGATTAGCAAGCGAGGGACACCAAAAGAACACTGAAGCTTTCTTT	CASRLASEGHQKNTEAFF
TRBJ2-5	.	TRBV5-6	many	14	TGTGCCAGCAGCTTCCGACCCAGCCAAGAGACCCAGTACTTC	CASSFRPSQETQYF
TRBJ1-2	.	TRBV4-1	many	13	TGCGCCAGCAGCCGAACAGGTGCACAGGGCTACACCTTC	CASSRTGAQGYTF
TRBJ2-2	TRBD2	TRBV6-1	.	16	TGTGCCAGCAGAAGGACTAGCGGGGGGGCGAGCGGGGAGCTGTTTTTT	CASRRTSGGASGELFF
TRBJ2-2	.	TRBV12-5	.	12	TGTGCTAGTGGTTTGGGGACCGGGGAGCTGTTTTTT	CASGLGTGELFF
TRBJ1-2	.	TRBV3-1	many	15	TGTGCCAGCAGCCAAGACGGCATGGCAGCGGATGGCTACACCTTC	CASSQDGMAADGYTF
TRBJ2-1	TRBD1	TRBV10-3	.	17	TGTGCCATCAGTGATGACAGGGGCTACAGCTCCTACAATGAGCAGTTCTTC	CAISDDRGYSSYNEQFF
TRBJ1-6	.	TRBV20-1	few	14	TGCAGTGCACGCAGGGTCGAGGGTAATTCACCCCTCCACTTT	CSARRVEGNSPLHF
TRBJ1-2	TRBD1	TRBV2	few	14	TGTGCCAGCAGCGCGACAGGGGCCGGCTATGGCTACACCTTC	CASSATGAGYGYTF
TRBJ2-1	.	TRBV7-3	.	14	TGTGCCAGCAGCCTAGACAGTCACAACAATGAGCAGTTCTTC	CASSLDSHNNEQFF
TRBJ2-3	.	TRBV9	.	13	TGTGCCAGCAGCGTTAGGCCCACAGATACGCAGTATTTT	CASSVRPTDTQYF
TRBJ1-5	TRBD1	TRBV13	.	15	TGTGCCAGCAGCTTAGGGCTGGACAGGGGTCAGCCCCAGCATTTT	CASSLGLDRGQPQHF
TRBJ1-6	TRBD1	TRBV6-5	few	16	TGTGCCAGCAGTTACTCTGACAGGGTGACTAATTCACCCCTCCACTTT	CASSYSDRVTNSPLHF
TRBJ1-2	TRBD1	TRBV6-6	many	13	TGTGCCAGCAGTCACGGACAGGGGAGAGACTACACCTTC	CASSHGQGRDYTF
TRBJ2-7	.	TRBV7-9	.	14	TGTGCCAGCAGCTTGGAGGGGCTGGGCAACGAGCAGTACTTC	CASSLEGLGNEQYF
TRBJ2-5	.	TRBV4-3	.	15	TGCGCCAGCAGCCAAGACGGGCAGGGCCAAGAGACCCAGTACTTC	CASSQDGQGQETQYF
TRBJ1-3	TRBD1	TRBV28	few	15	TGTGCCAGCAGTGGTTCCGGGACAGGAGGAAACACCATATATTTT	CASSGSGTGGNTIYF
TRBJ2-3	.	TRBV4-3	many	14	TGCGCCAGCAGCCAAGATCAAGATTTGGGTACGCAGTATTTT	CASSQDQDLGTQYF
TRBJ2-6	TRBD1	TRBV13	few	18	TGTGCCAGCGGCCAGCAGCTTACAGGGGAAACTGGGGCCAACGTCCTGACTTTC	CASGQQLTGETGANVLTF
TRBJ1-1	.	TRBV20-1	.	15	TGCAGTGCTAGAGATGGCGGGGGGCTTAACACTGAAGCTTTCTTT	CSARDGGGLNTEAFF
TRBJ2-3	TRBD2	TRBV10-2	few	15	TGCGCCAGCAACTTCAAGCGGGGGGTCGGAGATACGCAGTATTTT	CASNFKRGVGDTQYF
TRBJ2-2	.	TRBV7-6	.	14	TGTGCCAGCAGTCAACAGGGGAACACCGGGGAGCTGTTTTTT	CASSQQGNTGELFF
TRBJ2-2	.	TRBV12-5	.	13	TGTGCTAGTGCCCTCCAGGGTTTCGGGGAGCTGTTTTTT	CASALQGFGELFF